This T cell receptor (beta chain) was recorded in a study of blood T cell repertoires in COVID-19. Sequencing used immunoSEQ multiplex PCR; TCRdb keeps in-frame clones, though not all of them. The sample lists about 36,000 clones; roughly 78% were seen once. The CDR3 consists of 15 residues. Trimming cost V 4 bases and J 0 bases; bases outside gene matches: 5. Germline CDR1 and CDR2: MNHEY and SVGAGI. The chain couples TRBV6-5 to TRBJ2-7, with 8 bases aligning to TRBD1. The sequence derives from a man aged 60-69 years with acute or convalescent COVID-19. Sample: peripheral blood. The CDR3 bases are TGTGCCAGCAGTTTGGGACAGGTCCCCTCCTACGAGCAGTACTTC. Its protein is CASSLGQVPSYEQYF.